This TCR beta chain was sequenced in a study of blood T cell repertoires in COVID-19. Study in general: The study drew acute and convalescent COVID-19 samples from the United States, Italy and Spain. T cells, B-cell-depleted T cells, or PBMCs supplied cDNA or gDNA.

TCRdb keeps only in-frame clones here, not all; method: immunoSEQ multiplex PCR. The sample records around 300,000 clones, approximately 90% being singletons. V lost 6 bases to trimming and J lost 6 bases; unmatched junction nucleotides: 7. This CDR3 spans 14 amino acids. Looked up from germline, CDR1 is SGHNT and CDR2 is YENEEA. Material: peripheral blood. This TCR came from a woman in her twenties or thirties with COVID-19, enrolled during active disease. The chain joins TRBV11-3 to TRBJ1-4; 7 bases line up with TRBD1. The CDR3 region has the DNA TGTGCCAGCAGTCGTACCGGGACAGATGAAAAACTGTTTTTT. This encodes CASSRTGTDEKLFF.